This T cell receptor (beta chain) was sequenced in a study of cytomegalovirus exposure and HLA in healthy donors. With 2 bases removed from V and 2 bases from J, the gap between germline ends came to 7 bases. Germline V gene data show CDR1 as GTSNPN and CDR2 as SVGIG (reference sequence). The CDR3 runs to 12 residues. Study-wide results and limits: A later analysis reportedly found that, within productive TCRs, an Asian-associated ancestry cluster had fewer N-insertions than the mean observed across the approximately 690 donors. Accounts indicate the classifier identified cytomegalovirus status with strong specificity and sensitivity.

Likely unrecorded immune exposures existed in these nominally healthy donors. A multiplex PCR was run with 60 Vbeta primers and 13 Jbeta primers. Profiling relied on immunoSEQ multiplex PCR, and the TCRdb table lists in-frame clones only, not all of them. The sample yields more than 95,000 clones, 9.5% to 13% seen once. Turning to this clone: The antigen is undetermined.

This sequence originates from a man aged 40-50 years in good health and CMV-seropositive. Sequenced: PBMCs. The genes are TRBV30 and TRBJ2-7, with no clear D. The CDR3: CAWSLSAYEQYF. The CDR3 bases are TGTGCCTGGAGTCTCTCCGCCTACGAGCAGTACTTC.